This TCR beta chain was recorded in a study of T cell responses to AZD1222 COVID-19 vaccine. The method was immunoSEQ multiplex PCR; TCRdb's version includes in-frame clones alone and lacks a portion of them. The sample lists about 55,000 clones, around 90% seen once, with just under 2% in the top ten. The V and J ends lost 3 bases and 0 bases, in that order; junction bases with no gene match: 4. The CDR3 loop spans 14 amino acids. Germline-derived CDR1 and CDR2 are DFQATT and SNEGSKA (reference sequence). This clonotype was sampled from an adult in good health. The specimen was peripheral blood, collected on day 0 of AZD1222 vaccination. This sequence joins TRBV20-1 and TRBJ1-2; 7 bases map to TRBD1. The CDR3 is CSASPGQTNYGYTF. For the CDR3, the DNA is TGCAGTGCTAGTCCGGGACAGACTAACTATGGCTACACCTTC.